These T cell receptor beta chains were read from a single sample in a study of blood T cell repertoires in COVID-19. The method was immunoSEQ multiplex PCR; TCRdb's version includes in-frame clones alone and lacks a portion of them. The repertoire consists of around 110,000 clones, with around nine tenths occurring once and the leading ten covering 1.8%. Specimen: peripheral blood. These receptors all stem from a human donor with active COVID-19. The donor label of this sample is uncertain. Each CDR3 is given with its conserved first and last residue. The D gene is left open where the match is weak. Clone size is shown for a subset of rows, as once, few, many or a class of expanded clone.

cdr3_nt	cdr3_aa	clone_size	v_call	j_call	d_call
TGCGCCAGCAGCCAAGGGTTAGCGGAGCCGGTACATGGCTACACCTTC	CASSQGLAEPVHGYTF	-	TRBV4-1	TRBJ1-2	-
TGTGCCAGCAGCTTGAGGGGACTAGCGGGGGGGGCGCAGTATTTT	CASSLRGLAGGAQYF	-	TRBV5-4	TRBJ2-3	TRBD2
TGTGCCAGTTCCCCGGTTATCTCTGGAAACACCATATATTTT	CASSPVISGNTIYF	-	TRBV6-5	TRBJ1-3	-
TGTGCCAGCAGCGTAGGATTTACAGGGAGAGACCGATACACCATATATTTT	CASSVGFTGRDRYTIYF	-	TRBV9	TRBJ1-3	-
TGCGCCAGCAGCCAGGAAGTCTCCCGACTAGCGGCCACCTACGAGCAGTACTTC	CASSQEVSRLAATYEQYF	-	TRBV4-1	TRBJ2-7	TRBD2
TGTGCCAGCGCACAGTCTGGGGCCAACGTCCTGACTTTC	CASAQSGANVLTF	few	TRBV2	TRBJ2-6	-
TGTGCCAGCAGCCCACAGGGGGGGACTAATGAAAAACTGTTTTTT	CASSPQGGTNEKLFF	-	TRBV5-8	TRBJ1-4	TRBD1
TGTGCCAGCAGCGTAGACGGGAGGGAGCTGTTTTTT	CASSVDGRELFF	-	TRBV9	TRBJ2-2	-
TGCGCCAGCAGCCAGTCATCCTCAGGGGTGGGGGAAAAACTGTTTTTT	CASSQSSSGVGEKLFF	-	TRBV5-1	TRBJ1-4	-
TGTGCCAGCAGCTCTACAGGGGGAGTGAACACCGGGGAGCTGTTTTTT	CASSSTGGVNTGELFF	-	TRBV11-2	TRBJ2-2	TRBD1
TGTGCCAGCTCCCTTTTCGGGGGACAGTATAGCAATCAGCCCCAGCATTTT	CASSLFGGQYSNQPQHF	once	TRBV27	TRBJ1-5	TRBD1
TGTGCCAGTAGTAAACTAGCGGGGACAGATACGCAGTATTTT	CASSKLAGTDTQYF	-	TRBV19	TRBJ2-3	TRBD2
TGCGCCAGCAGCTCGGGACAGGATAATTCACCCCTCCACTTT	CASSSGQDNSPLHF	-	TRBV5-1	TRBJ1-6	TRBD1
TGTGCCAGTAGGATTCCGGGACAGGGCTATGGCTACACCTTC	CASRIPGQGYGYTF	-	TRBV19	TRBJ1-2	TRBD1
TGTGCCAGCAGCCTGGGGGCCAGAAACGGCTACACCTTC	CASSLGARNGYTF	-	TRBV12-3/TRBV12-4	TRBJ1-2	-
TGCGCCAGCAGCCAAGATCAGAGCGGGGGCTCCTACGAGCAGTACTTC	CASSQDQSGGSYEQYF	-	TRBV4-3	TRBJ2-7	TRBD2
TGTGCCAGCTCACCGGGCGGGGGCACAGATACGCAGTATTTT	CASSPGGGTDTQYF	-	TRBV18	TRBJ2-3	-
TGTGCCAGCAGCCAGGGGGGTGGTAATTCACCCCTCCACTTT	CASSQGGGNSPLHF	-	TRBV3-1/TRBV3-2	TRBJ1-6	-
TGCGCCAGCAGCCAAGGGCACCCTGGCACTGAAGCTTTCTTT	CASSQGHPGTEAFF	-	TRBV4-3	TRBJ1-1	-
TGTGCCAGCAGTTTATACAAGGACAGGGAGAACACTGAAGCTTTCTTT	CASSLYKDRENTEAFF	once	TRBV6-2/TRBV6-3	TRBJ1-1	TRBD1
TGTGCCAGCAGCCAAGATCGGGACACTGAAGCTTTCTTT	CASSQDRDTEAFF	-	TRBV3-1/TRBV3-2	TRBJ1-1	-
TGTGCCAGCAGACCAAGTACAGGGGGCTGGAACTATGGCTACACCTTC	CASRPSTGGWNYGYTF	-	TRBV14	TRBJ1-2	TRBD1
TGCAGCGCCAATCAGGGGAGCACTGAAGCTTTCTTT	CSANQGSTEAFF	once	TRBV29-1	TRBJ1-1	-
TGTGCCAGCAGCCAAGAAGTTAGAAACTCTGGAAACACCATATATTTT	CASSQEVRNSGNTIYF	-	TRBV4-2	TRBJ1-3	-
TGTGCCAGTAGTATAGGAGGGGGACGAGGTCAGCCCCAGCATTTT	CASSIGGGRGQPQHF	once	TRBV19	TRBJ1-5	-
TGTGCCAGCAGTTACCGGGGGTTGTTTGGAAACACCATATATTTT	CASSYRGLFGNTIYF	-	TRBV6-5	TRBJ1-3	-
TGTGCCAGCAGTTCCCAAACGACAGGGCTATCCCAGTACTTC	CASSSQTTGLSQYF	once	TRBV6-5	TRBJ2-5	TRBD1
TGTGCCAGCAGCCACGGAGGGGGGGCCTACGAGCAGTACTTC	CASSHGGGAYEQYF	-	TRBV14	TRBJ2-7	-
TGCGCCAGCAGCCAAGATTCAGGCCATACGCAGTATTTT	CASSQDSGHTQYF	-	TRBV4-3	TRBJ2-3	-
TGTGCCAGCAGCCCCCAGGGCCCCGTTGGCGAGACCCAGTACTTC	CASSPQGPVGETQYF	-	TRBV9	TRBJ2-5	-
TGTGCCAGCAGTGCCGGGACAGGTCGCACAGATACGCAGTATTTT	CASSAGTGRTDTQYF	-	TRBV25-1	TRBJ2-3	TRBD1
TGTGCCAGCAGCGTAGCGGGGTTTTCGAACACTGAAGCTTTCTTT	CASSVAGFSNTEAFF	-	TRBV9	TRBJ1-1	-
TGTGCCAGTACTGAGACGGGTCCGTCTATTGTTTACACCTTC	CASTETGPSIVYTF	-	TRBV19	TRBJ1-2	-
TGTGCCAGTAGTAGCCGGGACAGGGGTTCGAAACAGCCCCAGCATTTT	CASSSRDRGSKQPQHF	-	TRBV19	TRBJ1-5	TRBD1
TGTGCCACTAGCGGGGGGGCGGCGGAGCTGTTTTTT	CATSGGAAELFF	-	TRBV12-3/TRBV12-4	TRBJ2-2	TRBD2
TGCGCCAGCAGCCAAGGGTGGGGGACAGCCAATGAGCAGTTCTTC	CASSQGWGTANEQFF	-	TRBV4-1	TRBJ2-1	TRBD1
TGTGCCAGCAGCGTATGGGCAGGGGGAATTCCAGATACGCAGTATTTT	CASSVWAGGIPDTQYF	once	TRBV9	TRBJ2-3	TRBD1
TGTGCCAGCAGCTTGGGTGTAGCGTATAATTCACCCCTCCACTTT	CASSLGVAYNSPLHF	-	TRBV5-5	TRBJ1-6	-
TGTGCCAGCAGCCAAGCAACGTCCGATAGTCGTGTCAGGATCCTTACACCGAACACTGAAGCTTTCTTT	CASSQATSDSRVRILTPNTEAFF	-	TRBV3-1/TRBV3-2	TRBJ1-1	-
TGCGCCAGCAGCTTGCGGCTAGCGGGGGACAATGAGCAGTTCTTC	CASSLRLAGDNEQFF	-	TRBV5-1	TRBJ2-1	TRBD2
TGTGCCAGCAGTTGGCCAGGACAGTCGGATACGCAGTATTTT	CASSWPGQSDTQYF	-	TRBV6-6	TRBJ2-3	-
TGTGCCAGCAGCTATCGACAGCCTAGCTCCTACAATGAGCAGTTCTTC	CASSYRQPSSYNEQFF	-	TRBV4-2	TRBJ2-1	-
TGTGCCAGCAGTTTTGTAGCAAATACGCAGTATTTT	CASSFVANTQYF	-	TRBV12-3/TRBV12-4	TRBJ2-3	-
TGCGCCAGCAGGCTTAGATTGAACACTGAAGCTTTCTTT	CASRLRLNTEAFF	-	TRBV10-1	TRBJ1-1	-
TGTGCCAGCAGAAACGACAGGGGTAACAATTCACCCCTCCACTTT	CASRNDRGNNSPLHF	-	TRBV9	TRBJ1-6	TRBD1
TGTGCCAGCAGCTTAGACGGGGGGAGGAATTCACCCCTCCACTTT	CASSLDGGRNSPLHF	once	TRBV7-2	TRBJ1-6	-
TGTGCCACTCAGACCGGGACAGTGAGCACAGATACGCAGTATTTT	CATQTGTVSTDTQYF	-	TRBV2	TRBJ2-3	TRBD1
TGTGCCAGCACTTCGTTCGGGGTGCGTTACAATGAGCAGTTCTTC	CASTSFGVRYNEQFF	-	TRBV28	TRBJ2-1	-
TGTGCCAGCAGCCAAGATGGACTCTACTACGAGCAGTACTTC	CASSQDGLYYEQYF	once	TRBV3-1/TRBV3-2	TRBJ2-7	-
TGCGCCAGCTCCAATTCATTTGCAACTAATGAAAAACTGTTTTTT	CASSNSFATNEKLFF	-	TRBV5-1	TRBJ1-4	-
TGTGCCATCAGCCGGACAGGGTTCGACTCTGGAAACACCATATATTTT	CAISRTGFDSGNTIYF	-	TRBV10-3	TRBJ1-3	TRBD1
TGTGCCAGCAAACGCGCTAGGACAGGGGCAACTAATGAAAAACTGTTTTTT	CASKRARTGATNEKLFF	-	TRBV2	TRBJ1-4	TRBD1
TGTGCCAGCAGCGACCCTTCAGGGCTTTGGTACGAGCAGTACTTC	CASSDPSGLWYEQYF	once	TRBV5-4	TRBJ2-7	-